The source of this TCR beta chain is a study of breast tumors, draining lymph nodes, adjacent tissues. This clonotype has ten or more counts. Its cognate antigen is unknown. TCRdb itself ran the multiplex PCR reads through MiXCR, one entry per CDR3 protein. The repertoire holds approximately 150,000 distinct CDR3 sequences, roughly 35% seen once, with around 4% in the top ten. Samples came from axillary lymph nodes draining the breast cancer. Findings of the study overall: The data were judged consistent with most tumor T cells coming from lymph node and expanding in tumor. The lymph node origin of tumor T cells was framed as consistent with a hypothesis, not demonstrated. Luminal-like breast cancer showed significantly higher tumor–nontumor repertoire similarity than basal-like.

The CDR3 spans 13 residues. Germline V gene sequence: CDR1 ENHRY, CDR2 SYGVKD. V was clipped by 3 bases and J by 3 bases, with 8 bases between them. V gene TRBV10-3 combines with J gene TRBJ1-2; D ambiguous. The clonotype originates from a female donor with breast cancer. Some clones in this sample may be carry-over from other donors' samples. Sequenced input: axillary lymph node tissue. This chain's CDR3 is CAISDPVDYGYTF. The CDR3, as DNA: TGTGCCATCAGTGACCCAGTCGACTATGGCTACACCTTC.